This TCR beta chain came from a study of technical replicates of blood from several donors. TCRdb's table, derived via immunoSEQ multiplex PCR, lists solely in-frame clones and lacks some. The sample lists approximately 58,000 clones; approximately 86% were seen once. Trimming left V 6 bases short and J 4 bases short, with 10 bases between. This CDR3 spans 12 amino acids. The germline V gene encodes CDR1 MNHEY and CDR2 SVGAGI. The sample was PBMCs. This receptor was taken from a human donor in good health. Some clones in this sample may be carry-over from other donors' samples. The gene calls are TRBV6-5 and TRBJ2-7, with unresolved D. The CDR3 loop is CASRTPYYEQYF. As DNA, the CDR3 is TGTGCCAGCAGAACTCCGTATTACGAGCAGTACTTC.